Reported below is one T cell receptor (beta chain). Its antigen is still unknown. This sample was included in a study of CD8+CD57+ T cells in acquired aplastic anemia. Study results and limitations: CD8+ Simpson's diversity did not differ significantly between patients and controls. Around 29 CD8+ CDR3 sequences were shared between patients and controls.

Genomic DNA provided the template from which TCR beta VDJ and CDR3 profiles were obtained. MiXCR was run by TCRdb on the reads, yielding one entry per CDR3 protein. Of 310,000 or so distinct CDR3 sequences detected, under 60% appear once; the ten largest clones hold approximately 1.2%. This CDR3 is 11 amino acids long. Germline values: CDR1 SNHLY, CDR2 FYNNEI. V was shortened by 4 bases and J by 7 bases, with 5 bases between the two germline ends. CD8+CD57+ cell expansion, shown by flow cytometry, had occurred in the patients selected for sequencing. This TCR derives from a human donor with aplastic anemia. The chain has TRBV2 and TRBJ2-1; no definite D call. Material: sorted CD4+, CD8+, or CD8+CD57+ T cells (not recorded which) from PBMCs. The CDR3 DNA follows: TGTGCCAGCAGTGTTTCTAATGAGCAGTTCTTC. Translation: CASSVSNEQFF.